The sequence of this T cell receptor beta chain was determined in a study of cytomegalovirus exposure and HLA in healthy donors. Study findings and constraints: The dataset shows that most TCR sequences were rare, while some public TCRs occurred in many donors.

The donors formed part of the approximately 120-subject validation cohort, distinct from the roughly 700-subject first cohort. The protocol was immunoSEQ multiplex PCR, while the TCRdb copy is restricted to in-frame clones and leaves out a portion. Of about 160,000 clones in the sample, more than 80% are singletons; the top ten hold roughly 3%. Trimming took 2 bases from V and 0 from J, leaving 11 bases between them. Germline assignment: CDR1 MNHNS and CDR2 SASEGT. The CDR3 is 16 amino acids. In regard to this clone: No antigen is known for it.

The chain employs TRBV6-1 and TRBJ1-3; D possibly corresponds to TRBD1 (5 bases). The sequencing sample was made of PBMCs. The origin of this receptor is a woman aged 18-35 years in good health and CMV-seropositive. The CDR3 nucleotides are TGTGCCAGCAGTGAAATAGGGGAATACTCTGGAAACACCATATATTTT. It specifies CASSEIGEYSGNTIYF.